The text below deals with one T cell receptor beta chain. This clone was seen a few times. Its antigen is still unknown. Nothing much larger sits one base from this clone, and base qualities are not available. This sample was included in a study of cytotoxic CD8 clonotypes in ibrutinib-treated CLL (dated by TCRdb to the early 2020s). Broadly, across the study: The cohort included roughly 15 treatment-naive and 11 to 12 relapsed/refractory patients; under 18 were IGHV unmutated. Cryopreserved peripheral blood mononuclear cells were collected at three points: before therapy, at response, and at either sustained remission or disease progression. Samples averaged about 260,000 productive templates and tens of thousands of productive rearrangements. The response samples were drawn at a median of 12 months into treatment, with a range of roughly 6 to 36 months. Of the roughly 86 people in the trial, roughly 27 had longitudinal samples available. Responses were partial in 24 patients and complete in 2; after median approximately 5.5 years follow-up, around 14 stayed in remission and 12 progressed. All remission and progressive disease samples were collected while patients were still receiving ibrutinib. The research as a whole found: Public clonotypes were rare and either shrank or stayed stable during treatment, and the rise in clonality at ibrutinib response reflected expansion of private clonotypes. Sampling times were not matched between sustained-remission and progressing patients, and lymph node repertoires were not studied. Baseline clonality exceeded that of age-matched healthy donors and correlated strongly with circulating CD8+ T-cell counts. Clonality rose at ibrutinib response, remained stable during sustained remission, and dropped back toward baseline at progression.

CDR1 and CDR2 are read off the germline V gene as MNHNS and SASEGT. Its CDR3 holds 13 amino acids, cysteine through phenylalanine. Here the CDR3 DNA is all that survives: 39 bases in frame from base 1. V is pared back by 6 bases and J by 1 base, with 10 bases lying between the germline termini. Each clonotype received, on average, roughly 9.6x coverage in deep resolution sequencing performed on a MiSeq, where the target depth lay between 1 in 1 million and 1 in 200,000 T cells. TCR beta libraries were generated with the immunoSEQ hsTCRB Kit. As for the authors' bioinformatics: The data were analyzed with ImmunoSEQ Analyzer and ImmunoSEQ Data Assistant, and V, D and J gene assignments followed IMGT definitions. Clonality was computed as one minus normalized Shannon entropy of productive rearrangement frequencies, ranging from 0 to 1. Only overrepresented clonotypes making up at least 0.05% of the repertoire of each patient were included in the public clonotype analysis. Around 12 age-matched healthy donor repertoires from immuneACCESS were used as controls for clonality. TCRdb limited this immuneACCESS table to in-frame rearrangements with V and J called. A share of clones is missing; checked studies link under half to unresolved V genes, and the rest is unexplained. V, J and clone size reflect that table, while D and trimming were determined from the DNA. Within this sample are approximately 30,000 clones, with approximately 68% of them counted one time only. Roughly 50% of the sample goes to the ten largest clones.

Sample time point, as interpreted from the label and publication: approximately 2 years on ibrutinib. Approximately 2 micrograms of genomic DNA were extracted from cryopreserved PBMCs for TCR beta library preparation. Longitudinal blood samples from CLL patients on ibrutinib monotherapy underwent high-throughput TCR beta sequencing. The patients were enrolled in a single-center, open-label phase 2 trial of ibrutinib monotherapy. Specimen: PBMCs, collected after 24 months of ibrutinib treatment. This TCR derives from a human donor with chronic lymphocytic leukemia. The V gene is TRBV6-1 and the J gene is TRBJ2-7; the D gene is perhaps TRBD1, on 6 matching bases. In nucleotide form, the sequence is TGTGCCAGCAGGGTACAGGGTTCCTACGAGCAGTACTTC. The translation is CASRVQGSYEQYF.